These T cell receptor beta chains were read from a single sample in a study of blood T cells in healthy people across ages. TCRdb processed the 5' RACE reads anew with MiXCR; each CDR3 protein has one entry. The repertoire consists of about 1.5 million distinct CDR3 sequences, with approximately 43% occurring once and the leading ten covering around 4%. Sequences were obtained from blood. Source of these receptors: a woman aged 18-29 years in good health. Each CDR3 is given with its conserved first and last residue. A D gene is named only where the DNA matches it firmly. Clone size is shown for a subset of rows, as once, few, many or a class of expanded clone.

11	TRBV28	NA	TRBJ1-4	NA	CASRRDKGLFF	TGTGCCAGCAGAAGGGACAAGGGGCTGTTTTTT
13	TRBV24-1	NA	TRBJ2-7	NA	CATSPIDSYEQYF	TGTGCCACCAGTCCTATTGACTCCTACGAGCAGTACTTC
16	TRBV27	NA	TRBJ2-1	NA	CASSFGRRGWGNEQFF	TGTGCCAGCAGTTTTGGGAGGCGGGGTTGGGGGAATGAGCAGTTCTTC
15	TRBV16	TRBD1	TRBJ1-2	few	CASSQWDSDNYGYTF	TGTGCCAGCAGCCAATGGGACAGCGATAACTATGGCTACACCTTC
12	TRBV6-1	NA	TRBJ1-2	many	CASSVTFYGYTF	TGTGCCAGCAGTGTGACTTTCTATGGCTACACCTTC
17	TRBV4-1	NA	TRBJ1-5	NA	CASSQVEAREADQPQHF	TGCGCCAGCAGCCAAGTCGAGGCCAGGGAGGCGGATCAGCCCCAGCATTTT
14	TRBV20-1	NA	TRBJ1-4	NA	CSARKSATNEKLFF	TGCAGTGCCCGGAAAAGTGCAACTAATGAAAAACTGTTTTTT
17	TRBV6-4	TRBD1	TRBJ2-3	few	CASSEASGTGITDTQYF	TGTGCCAGCAGTGAAGCATCTGGGACAGGGATCACAGATACGCAGTATTTT
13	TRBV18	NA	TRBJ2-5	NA	CASSPNREETQYF	TGTGCCAGCTCACCAAACAGGGAAGAGACCCAGTACTTC
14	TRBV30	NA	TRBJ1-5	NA	CAWSVGQGYQPQHF	TGTGCCTGGAGTGTTGGGCAGGGGTATCAGCCCCAGCATTTT
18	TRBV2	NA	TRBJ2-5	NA	CASSELGVGPIPQETQYF	TGTGCCAGCAGTGAATTGGGGGTGGGGCCGATCCCTCAAGAGACCCAGTACTTC
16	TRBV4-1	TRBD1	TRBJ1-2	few	CASSQGPDRVNYGYTF	TGCGCCAGCAGCCAAGGCCCGGACAGGGTTAACTATGGCTACACCTTC
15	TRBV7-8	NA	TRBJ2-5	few	CASSSPEDLQETQYF	TGTGCCAGCAGCTCCCCCGAGGACTTGCAAGAGACCCAGTACTTC
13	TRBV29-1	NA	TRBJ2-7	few	CSVVADSSYEQYF	TGCAGCGTTGTAGCGGACAGCTCCTACGAGCAGTACTTC
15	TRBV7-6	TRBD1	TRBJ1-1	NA	CASSSPGQTNTEAFF	TGTGCCAGCAGCTCCCCGGGACAGACCAACACTGAAGCTTTCTTT
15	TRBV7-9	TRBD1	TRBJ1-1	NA	CASSPPSDRADEAFF	TGTGCCAGCAGCCCACCATCCGACAGGGCGGATGAAGCTTTCTTT
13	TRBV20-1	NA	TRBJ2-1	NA	CSASRAANNEQFF	TGCAGTGCTTCGCGGGCAGCGAACAATGAGCAGTTCTTC
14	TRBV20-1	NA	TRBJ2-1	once	CSARDWQGYNEQFF	TGCAGTGCTAGAGATTGGCAGGGCTATAATGAGCAGTTCTTC
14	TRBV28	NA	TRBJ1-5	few	CASSGGPGNQPQHF	TGTGCCAGCTCCGGCGGTCCCGGCAATCAGCCCCAGCATTTT
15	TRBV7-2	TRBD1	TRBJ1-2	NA	CASSLDVGQGSGYTF	TGTGCCAGCAGCTTAGATGTGGGACAGGGTAGCGGCTACACCTTC
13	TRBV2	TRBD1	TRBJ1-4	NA	CASRGQGYEKLFF	TGTGCCAGCAGGGGACAGGGCTATGAAAAACTGTTTTTT
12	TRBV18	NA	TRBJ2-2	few	CASSWPTGELFF	TGTGCCAGCTCGTGGCCCACCGGGGAGCTGTTTTTT
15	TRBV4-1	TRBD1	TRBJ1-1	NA	CANSQGGTGHTEAFF	TGCGCCAACAGCCAAGGGGGGACAGGTCACACTGAAGCTTTCTTT
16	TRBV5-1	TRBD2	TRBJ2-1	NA	CASSPYPGLAYNEQFF	TGCGCCAGCAGCCCCTACCCGGGACTAGCATACAATGAGCAGTTCTTC
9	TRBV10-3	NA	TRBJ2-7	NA	CAIPYEQYF	TGTGCCATCCCCTACGAGCAGTACTTC
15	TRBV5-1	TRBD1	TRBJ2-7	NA	CASSPGTGFLYEQYF	TGCGCCAGCAGCCCCGGGACAGGTTTTCTCTACGAGCAGTACTTC
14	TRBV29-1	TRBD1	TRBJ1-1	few	CSVESRTGSTEAFF	TGCAGCGTTGAATCCAGGACAGGGAGCACTGAAGCTTTCTTT
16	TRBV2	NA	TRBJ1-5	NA	CASGVGGGSGNQPQHF	TGTGCCAGCGGTGTAGGCGGGGGAAGTGGCAATCAGCCCCAGCATTTT
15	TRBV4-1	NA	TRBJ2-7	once	CASSQDPLASNEQYF	TGCGCCAGCAGCCAAGATCCCCTAGCGAGCAATGAGCAGTACTTC
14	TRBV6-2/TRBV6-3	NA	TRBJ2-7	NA	CASSYDAGPYEQYF	TGTGCCAGCAGTTACGACGCGGGACCCTACGAGCAGTACTTC
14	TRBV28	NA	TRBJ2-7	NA	CASRVGQALYEQYF	TGTGCCAGCAGGGTGGGGCAGGCCCTCTACGAGCAGTACTTC
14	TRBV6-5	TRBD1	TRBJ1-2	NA	CASSAGTGERGYTF	TGTGCCAGCAGTGCCGGGACAGGGGAGCGAGGCTACACCTTC
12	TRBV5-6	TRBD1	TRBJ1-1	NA	CASSLATGAAFF	TGTGCCAGCAGCTTGGCGACAGGGGCGGCTTTCTTT
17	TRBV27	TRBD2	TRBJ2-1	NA	CASSPSGSGRSYNEQFF	TGTGCCAGCAGTCCCTCCGGGAGCGGGAGGTCCTACAATGAGCAGTTCTTC